The 15 T cell receptor beta chains presented below share a single source sample, sequenced in a study of Ad26.COV2.S vaccination and SARS-CoV-2 variants. Noted treatment: around 19 received Ad26.COV2.S at low or high dose, single or two shots; about 5 received placebo; per-sample allocation not given. Each sample was drawn 63 days after the first injection (of vaccine or placebo). The data were produced by immunoSEQ multiplex PCR, yet TCRdb's version contains in-frame clones alone and is incomplete. The sample has just under 250,000 clones, approximately 88% seen once. Sequences were derived from peripheral blood, sampled in a trial of Ad26.COV2.S vaccine versus placebo. The source is a person aged 18-65 years who received the Ad26.COV2.S COVID-19 vaccine or a placebo.

On this clone itself: A read error may produce the germline difference seen at one junction end. The V and J genes are TRBV6-2 or TRBV6-3 and TRBJ1-1; D is uncertain. Germline loops: CDR1 MNHEY, CDR2 SVGEGT. The CDR3 is 17 amino acids. The CDR3, as DNA: TGTGCCAGCCGTTATCTCAGCCCGGGCCCTTGGAACACTGAAGCTTTCTTT. Protein: CASRYLSPGPWNTEAFF.

V usage is TRBV9 and J usage is TRBJ2-3; 10 nucleotides line up with TRBD2. This CDR3 comprises 15 residues. Trimming took 5 bases from V and 1 from J; bases not matched to a gene: 4. CDR1 is SGDLS and CDR2 is YYNGEE in the germline V gene. The CDR3: CASSDGTSGTDTQYF. For the CDR3, the DNA is TGTGCCAGCAGTGATGGGACTAGCGGCACAGATACGCAGTATTTT.

This chain connects TRBV9 to TRBJ1-2; D is uncertain. CDR3 length equals 15 residues. Trimming took off 0 bases at V and 0 bases at J, with 9 bases between the two ends. Germline loops: CDR1 SGDLS, CDR2 YYNGEE. The CDR3 loop is CASSVALKANYGYTF. Written as DNA, the CDR3 is TGTGCCAGCAGCGTAGCCTTAAAAGCTAACTATGGCTACACCTTC.

The sample holds one count of this clone. The chain is built from TRBV6-6 and TRBJ2-7; D is unclear. The CDR3 consists of 15 residues. The V gene lost 3 bases and the J gene lost 0 bases, with 12 bases spanning the gap. Germline V gives CDR1 MNHNY, CDR2 SVGAGI (reference sequence). The CDR3 DNA reads TGTGCCAGCAGTTATGGACGGGCCCGCTCCTACGAGCAGTACTTC. It translates to CASSYGRARSYEQYF.

V and J are TRBV7-3 and TRBJ2-3; TRBD1 aligns across 8 bases. The CDR3 has 15 residues. J was trimmed by 3 bases and V by 7 bases; bases with no gene match: 9. Germline V gene sequence: CDR1 SGHTA, CDR2 FQGTGA. The CDR3 protein is CASNRTGPHTDTQYF. The CDR3 region has the DNA TGTGCCAGCAACCGGACAGGGCCTCATACAGATACGCAGTATTTT.

The rearrangement links TRBV27 to TRBJ2-7; no definite D call. Trimming cost V 9 bases and J 2 bases, with 14 bases left between them. Per germline, CDR1 MNHEY and CDR2 SMNVEV (reference sequence). The CDR3 runs to 13 residues. CDR3 coding DNA: TGTGCCAGTTCGAAAAGGGTCCCCTACGAGCAGTACTTC. This translates into CASSKRVPYEQYF.

The rearrangement links TRBV5-1 to TRBJ2-5; D is perhaps TRBD2 (6 bases). The CDR3 has 15 amino acids. Germline V gene lookup returns CDR1 SGHRS and CDR2 YFSETQ. The V end was cut by 4 bases, the J end by 1 base, with 14 bases between. The CDR3, as DNA: TGCGCCAGCAGCCGGGAGCCGGGACTCCAAGAGACCCAGTACTTC. Protein: CASSREPGLQETQYF.

The chain joins TRBV18 to TRBJ1-2; unclear D gene. Germline-derived CDR1 and CDR2 are KGHSH and LQKENI. The CDR3 runs to 14 residues. V lost 0 bases to trimming and J lost 4 bases, with 9 bases between them. The CDR3 nucleotides read TGTGCCAGCTCACCACCTGGGTTGGCCTATGGCTACACCTTC. Amino acids: CASSPPGLAYGYTF.

This sequence joins TRBV19 and TRBJ2-4; TRBD1 is a possible D gene (7 bases). Germline V CDR1 and CDR2: LNHDA, SQIVND (reference sequence). The CDR3 has 14 residues. Trimming shortened V by 4 bases and J by 9 bases, and 16 bases separated the two germline ends. DNA for the CDR3: TGTGCCAGTAGTAGGAGGACAGGCGGGACCATTCAGTACTTC. Translating gives CASSRRTGGTIQYF.

The CDR3 DNA reads TGTGCCAGCAGCTCTAAAGCGGGAGGTCATACCGGGGAGCTGTTTTTT. Its protein is CASSSKAGGHTGELFF. This sequence joins TRBV7-2 and TRBJ2-2, with 9 bases lining up with TRBD2. The V and J ends lost 4 bases and 5 bases, in that order; junction bases with no gene match: 8. The CDR3 spans 16 residues. Germline CDR1 reads SGHTA; CDR2 reads FQGNSA.

The CDR3 sequence: CASSERAGVREKLFF. CDR3 nucleotides: TGTGCCAGCAGTGAAAGGGCAGGAGTTAGAGAAAAACTGTTTTTT. The J gene is TRBJ1-4, the V gene TRBV25-1; D call uncertain. The CDR3 is 15 residues long. Germline CDR1 is MGHDK and CDR2 is SYGVNS. Trimming removed 2 bases at V and 8 bases at J, with 15 bases between.

The chain joins TRBV19 to TRBJ2-5; TRBD2 matches 14 bases. The CDR3 is made up of 17 amino acids. After removal of 5 bases from V and 4 bases from J, the junction contained 9 bases not matched to a gene. Germline V CDR1 and CDR2: LNHDA, SQIVND (reference sequence). Here the CDR3 reads CASSAGLAGGSRETQYF. CDR3 coding DNA: TGTGCCAGTAGTGCAGGACTAGCGGGAGGAAGTCGAGAGACCCAGTACTTC.

V usage is TRBV5-6 and J usage is TRBJ1-3; 7 bases map to TRBD1. CDR1 SGHDT and CDR2 YYEEEE come from the germline V gene. V lost 1 base, J lost 0 bases, and 7 bases stayed unmatched. The CDR3 is 17 amino acids. The CDR3, as DNA: TGTGCCAGCAGCTTGTTCTGGGACAGCGACTCTGGAAACACCATATATTTT. It yields the protein CASSLFWDSDSGNTIYF.

J is TRBJ2-3 and V is TRBV27; TRBD2 matches 12 bases. The germline V gene has CDR1 MNHEY and CDR2 SMNVEV (reference sequence). The CDR3 is 15 amino acids. The V gene end was trimmed by 4 bases and the J gene end by 2 bases; junction bases not matched to a gene: 1. CDR3 in DNA: TGTGCCAGCAGTTGGACTAGCGGGAACACAGATACGCAGTATTTT. It specifies CASSWTSGNTDTQYF.

V is TRBV28 and J is TRBJ2-2; TRBD2 matches at 14 bases. Germline V CDR1 and CDR2: MDHEN, SYDVKM. The CDR3 runs 19 residues. V shed 6 bases, J shed 6 bases, and the junction held 15 bases outside the gene matches. The CDR3 nucleotides are TGTGCCAGCAGCAAGTACGGGACTAGCGGGAGAAGATCGGCCGGGGAGCTGTTTTTT. This encodes CASSKYGTSGRRSAGELFF.